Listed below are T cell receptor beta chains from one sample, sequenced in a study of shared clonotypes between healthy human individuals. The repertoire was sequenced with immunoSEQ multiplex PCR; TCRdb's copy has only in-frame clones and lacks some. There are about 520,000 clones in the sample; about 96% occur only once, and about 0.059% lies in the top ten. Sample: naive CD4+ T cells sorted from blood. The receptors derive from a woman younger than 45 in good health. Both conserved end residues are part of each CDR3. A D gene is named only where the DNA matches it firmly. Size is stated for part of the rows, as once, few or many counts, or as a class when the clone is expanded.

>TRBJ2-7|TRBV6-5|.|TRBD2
CASSYEGLAGGYEQYF
TGTGCCAGCAGTTACGAGGGACTAGCGGGAGGCTACGAGCAGTACTTC
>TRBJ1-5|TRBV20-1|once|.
CSARNNQPQHF
TGCAGTGCTAGAAATAATCAGCCCCAGCATTTT
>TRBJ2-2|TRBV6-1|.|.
CASSDWSANTGELFF
TGTGCCAGCAGTGACTGGTCGGCGAACACCGGGGAGCTGTTTTTT
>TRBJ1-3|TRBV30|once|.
CAWTAGLGRNTIYF
TGTGCCTGGACAGCAGGGTTAGGTCGAAACACCATATATTTT
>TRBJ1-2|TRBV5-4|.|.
CASSSSSGVYYGYTF
TGTGCCAGCAGCTCCTCTTCAGGGGTTTACTATGGCTACACCTTC
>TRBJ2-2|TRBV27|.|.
CASSVTRDTGELFF
TGTGCCAGCAGTGTCACTAGAGACACCGGGGAGCTGTTTTTT
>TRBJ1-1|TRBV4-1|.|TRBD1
CASSQDRGRVNTEAFF
TGCGCCAGCAGCCAAGATAGGGGGCGGGTGAACACTGAAGCTTTCTTT
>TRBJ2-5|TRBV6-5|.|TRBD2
CASSYSSGRRRETQYF
TGTGCCAGCAGTTACTCTAGCGGGAGACGGCGGGAGACCCAGTACTTC
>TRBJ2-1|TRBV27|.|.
CASSLSGGWNEQFF
TGTGCCAGCAGTTTATCGGGCGGGTGGAATGAGCAGTTCTTC
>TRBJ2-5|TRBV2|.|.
CASSTESGAGTQYF
TGTGCCAGCAGTACCGAGAGCGGAGCCGGGACCCAGTACTTC
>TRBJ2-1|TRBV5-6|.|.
CASSLGGAPRQFF
TGTGCCAGCAGCCTGGGGGGAGCGCCGCGACAGTTCTTC
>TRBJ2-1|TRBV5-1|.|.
CASSLAVPNVRSPFF
TGCGCCAGCAGCTTGGCTGTACCCAATGTGAGAAGCCCGTTCTTC
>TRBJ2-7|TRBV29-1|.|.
CSVAGARGEQYF
TGCAGCGTTGCGGGGGCGAGGGGCGAGCAGTACTTC
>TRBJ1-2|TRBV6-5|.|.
CASSPGVGGYGYTF
TGTGCCAGCAGCCCAGGGGTCGGGGGCTATGGCTACACCTTC
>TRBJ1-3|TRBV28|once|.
CASSLLGISGNTIYF
TGTGCCAGCAGTTTATTAGGTATCTCTGGAAACACCATATATTTT
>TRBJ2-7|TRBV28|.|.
CASSPYRQGGEQYF
TGTGCCAGCAGCCCTTACCGACAGGGAGGGGAGCAGTACTTC
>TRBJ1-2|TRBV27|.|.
CASSPAAQADYGYTF
TGTGCCAGCAGTCCGGCAGCCCAGGCAGACTATGGCTACACCTTC
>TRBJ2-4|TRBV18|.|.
CASSNEGLGIQYF
TGTGCCAGCTCCAACGAAGGATTGGGCATTCAGTACTTC
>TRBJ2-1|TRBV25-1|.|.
CASSELGDQYNEQFF
TGTGCCAGCAGTGAATTAGGTGATCAATACAATGAGCAGTTCTTC
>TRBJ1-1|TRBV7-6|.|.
CASSLAPGANTEAFF
TGTGCCAGCAGCTTAGCCCCGGGAGCGAACACTGAAGCTTTCTTT
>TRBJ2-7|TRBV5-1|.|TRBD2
CASSLASGSYEQYF
TGCGCCAGCAGCTTGGCTAGCGGCTCCTACGAGCAGTACTTC
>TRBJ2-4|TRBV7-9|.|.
CASSLTLGLAKNIQYF
TGTGCCAGCAGCTTAACTCTGGGTCTAGCCAAAAACATTCAGTACTTC
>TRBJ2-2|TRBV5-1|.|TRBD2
CASSPGLAGGNTGELFF
TGCGCCAGCAGCCCAGGACTAGCGGGAGGGAACACCGGGGAGCTGTTTTTT
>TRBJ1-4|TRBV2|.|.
CASSLDEKLFF
TGTGCCAGCAGCCTGGATGAAAAACTGTTTTTT